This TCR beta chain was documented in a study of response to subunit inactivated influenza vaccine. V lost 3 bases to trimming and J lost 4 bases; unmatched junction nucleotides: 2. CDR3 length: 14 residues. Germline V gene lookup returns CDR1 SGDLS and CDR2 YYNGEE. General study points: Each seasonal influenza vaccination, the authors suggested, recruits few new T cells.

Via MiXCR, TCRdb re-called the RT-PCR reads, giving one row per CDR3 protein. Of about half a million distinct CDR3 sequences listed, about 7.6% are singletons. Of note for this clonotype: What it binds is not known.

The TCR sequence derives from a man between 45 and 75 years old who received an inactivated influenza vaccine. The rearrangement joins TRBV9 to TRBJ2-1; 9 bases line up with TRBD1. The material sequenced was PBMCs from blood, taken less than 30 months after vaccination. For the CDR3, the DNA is TGTGCCAGCAGCGGGGACAGGGTTTACAATGAGCAGTTCTTC. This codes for CASSGDRVYNEQFF. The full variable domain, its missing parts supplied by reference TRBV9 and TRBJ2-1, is DSGVTQTPKHLITATGQRVTLRCSPRSGDLSVYWYQQSLDQGLQFLIQYYNGEERAKGNILERFSAQQFPDLHSELNLSSLELGDSALYFCASSGDRVYNEQFFGPGTRLTVL.